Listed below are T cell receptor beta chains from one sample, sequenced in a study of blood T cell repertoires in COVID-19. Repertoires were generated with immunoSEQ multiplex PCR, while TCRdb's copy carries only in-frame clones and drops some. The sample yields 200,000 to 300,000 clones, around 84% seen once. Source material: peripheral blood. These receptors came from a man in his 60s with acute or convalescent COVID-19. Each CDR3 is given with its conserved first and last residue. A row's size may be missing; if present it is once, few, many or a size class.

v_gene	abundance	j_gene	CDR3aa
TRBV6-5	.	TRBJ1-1	CASRVTGNTEAFF
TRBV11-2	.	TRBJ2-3	CASRGTSSTDTQYF
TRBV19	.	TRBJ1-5	CASSRGGQGNQPQHF
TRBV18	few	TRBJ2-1	CASSPGQAGYNEQFF
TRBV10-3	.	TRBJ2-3	CAISTTGGRTRGLYTQYF
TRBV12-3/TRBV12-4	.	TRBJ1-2	CASSLTTAYGYTF
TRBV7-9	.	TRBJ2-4	CASSLGTSGNLLAKNIQYF
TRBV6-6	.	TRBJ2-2	CASSRGLTNTGELFF
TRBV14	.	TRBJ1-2	CASSQTQGGGYGYTF
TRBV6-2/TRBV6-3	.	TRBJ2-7	CASSYNRAYEQYF
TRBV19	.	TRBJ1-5	CASSPPGYSNQPQHF
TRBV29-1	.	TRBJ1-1	CSVEVTENTEAFF
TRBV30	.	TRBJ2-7	CAWSKDIRYEQYF
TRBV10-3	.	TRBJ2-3	CAISVGSRVGTDTQYF
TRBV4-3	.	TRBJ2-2	CASSQDLAGGTGELFF
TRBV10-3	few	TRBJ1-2	CAISGSLTGNYGYTF
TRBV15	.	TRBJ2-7	CATSPGTTSYEQYF
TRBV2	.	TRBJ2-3	CASRTGRGTDTQYF
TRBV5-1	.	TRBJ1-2	CASSLRSPGTGYGYTF
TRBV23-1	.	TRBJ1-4	CASRARGGEFEKLFF
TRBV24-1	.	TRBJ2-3	CATSDILTDTQYF
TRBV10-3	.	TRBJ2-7	CAIRLAGTSIHEQYF
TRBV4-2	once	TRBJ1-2	CASSGNGYTF
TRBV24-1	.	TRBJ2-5	CATSDGSSGGPRETQYF
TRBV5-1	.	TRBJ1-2	CASSSSSTGAGGYTF
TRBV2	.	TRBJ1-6	CASTWTGPNSPLHF
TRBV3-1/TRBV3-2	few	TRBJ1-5	CASSQDAQNQPQHF
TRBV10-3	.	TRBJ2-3	CAISEVSGATDTQYF
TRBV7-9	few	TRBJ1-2	CASSLDRGYYGYTF
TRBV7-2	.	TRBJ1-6	CASSLEVGYSDNSPLHF
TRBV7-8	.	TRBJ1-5	CASSPPTGGGNQPQHF
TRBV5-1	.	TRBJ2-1	CASSLAFRTGYNEQFF
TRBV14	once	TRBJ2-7	CASSHGFGLFF
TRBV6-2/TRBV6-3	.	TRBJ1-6	CASSPNRDRDSPLHF
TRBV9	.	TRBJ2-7	CASSVGGLAGDNEQYF
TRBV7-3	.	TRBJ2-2	CASSSKPTLGAVPGELFF
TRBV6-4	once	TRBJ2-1	CASSDRRGGVGEQFF
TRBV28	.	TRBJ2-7	CASSLLASGSYEQYF
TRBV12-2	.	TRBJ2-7	CASPVENEQYF
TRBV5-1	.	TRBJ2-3	CASRDGGSYTQYF
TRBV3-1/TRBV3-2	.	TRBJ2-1	CASSQDRGTSGTNEQFF
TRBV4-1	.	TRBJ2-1	CASSQPSGRRVNEQFF
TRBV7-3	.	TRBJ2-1	CASSFNSGGREQFF
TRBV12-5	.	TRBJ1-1	CASGLYTGISEAFF
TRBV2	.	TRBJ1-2	CASNLQGQGARVGYTF
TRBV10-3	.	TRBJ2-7	CATGTASSYEQYF
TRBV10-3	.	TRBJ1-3	CAIAGEGNTIYF
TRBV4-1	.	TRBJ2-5	CASSQDRLAAGETQYF
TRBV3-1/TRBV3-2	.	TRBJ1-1	CASSQDRGNTEAFF
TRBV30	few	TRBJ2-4	CAWGCRMWDRGPNIQYF
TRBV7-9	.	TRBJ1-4	CASSSQETNEKLFF
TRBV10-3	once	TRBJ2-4	CAISPGTSSALAKNIQYF
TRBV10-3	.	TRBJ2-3	CAISESTRRRQGSTDTQYF